The 11 T cell receptor beta chains listed next were all sequenced from one sample in a study of T-cell reconstitution after alpha-beta-depleted transplantation in children. This sample's TCRbeta library carried unique molecular identifier barcodes. MiXCR, run by TCRdb on the PCR reads, gives a single entry per CDR3 protein. The data contain 100,000 to 120,000 distinct CDR3 sequences, 10% to 13% of them singletons. The sequences come from PBMCs from the stem cell graft donor, collected from the stem cell graft. Source of these receptors: a human donor who donated a stem cell graft to a child with acute lymphoblastic leukemia.

This clonotype was detected ten times or more. V usage is TRBV12-3 or TRBV12-4 and J usage is TRBJ1-4, with D possibly matching TRBD1 (6 bases). The CDR3 is 15 residues long. V gave up 6 bases and J gave up 1 base, with 12 bases separating them. CDR3 sequence: CASSRNRVTNEKLFF. CDR3 sequence (DNA): TGTGCCAGCAGCAGAAACAGGGTAACTAATGAAAAACTGTTTTTT.

This chain connects TRBV10-3 to TRBJ2-7, with D possibly TRBD2 on 5 matching bases. The CDR3 covers 13 residues. With 10 bases removed from V and 4 bases from J, the gap between germline ends came to 17 bases. The germline gives CDR1 ENHRY, CDR2 SYGVKD. The DNA of the CDR3 is TGTGCCACGAGCGAGGGTCCGCCTTACGAGCAGTACTTC. It translates to CATSEGPPYEQYF.

This clonotype was seen ten or more times. J is TRBJ1-2 and V is TRBV9; TRBD1 aligns across 7 bases. The trim removed 3 bases at V and 4 bases at J, leaving 6 bases unmatched. This CDR3 spans 14 amino acids. Germline CDR1 reads SGDLS; CDR2 reads YYNGEE. The chain's CDR3 is CASSGSGGAYGYTF. In DNA form, the CDR3 reads TGTGCCAGCAGCGGATCAGGGGGAGCCTATGGCTACACCTTC.

This clonotype was recorded many times. The CDR3: CSGEGAGETDTQYF. In DNA, the CDR3 is TGCAGCGGAGAGGGGGCAGGAGAAACAGATACGCAGTATTTT. This rearrangement joins TRBV29-1 to TRBJ2-3; 7 bases map to TRBD1. The CDR3 covers 14 residues. Losses at the gene ends were 7 bases for V and 3 bases for J; bases not matched to a gene: 10. From germline, CDR1 is SQVTM and CDR2 ANQGSEA.

Note on this clonotype: This may arise from a read error, as a much more abundant clone is one base away. J is TRBJ2-4 and V is TRBV3-1; 7 bases map to TRBD2. The CDR3 consists of 14 residues. From germline, CDR1 is LGHDT and CDR2 YNNKEL (reference sequence). The DNA of the CDR3 is TGTGCCAGCATCCCAGGCGGGGGAGGAAACAGTCAGTACTTC. It codes for CASIPGGGGNSQYF.

This clonotype was detected ten times or more. The V gene is TRBV21-1, the J gene TRBJ1-2. TRBV21-1 is a pseudogene locus. This CDR3 has 13 amino acids. The CDR3 reads CASSSQWGYGYTF. The CDR3 DNA sequence: TGTGCCAGCAGCAGCCAATGGGGCTATGGCTACACCTTC.

Many counts were recorded for this clonotype. V and J are TRBV5-4 and TRBJ2-1, with a weak D call TRBD2 (5 bases). The CDR3 runs 12 residues. Per germline, CDR1 SGHNT and CDR2 YYREEE (reference sequence). Trimming removed 0 bases at V and 12 bases at J, with 10 bases between. In DNA form, the CDR3 reads TGTGCCAGCAGCTTGGAAGAGGGCAGGCAGTTCTTC. Residues: CASSLEEGRQFF.

This clonotype has at least ten counts. This chain links TRBV20-1 with TRBJ2-7; 12 bases agree with TRBD2. The length of the CDR3 is 18 residues. CDR1 is DFQATT and CDR2 is SNEGSKA in the germline V gene (reference sequence). J was trimmed by 3 bases and V by 5 bases; bases with no gene match: 17. CDR3 region: CSALLAGGGGRSLYEQYF. The CDR3 DNA reads as TGCAGTGCTTTACTAGCGGGGGGTGGCGGGAGGTCACTCTACGAGCAGTACTTC.

This clonotype was seen repeatedly, ten times or more. The gene calls are TRBV20-1 and TRBJ1-5; 7 nucleotides agree with TRBD1. The CDR3 spans 14 residues. V dropped 5 bases and J dropped 1; count of bases not matched to a gene: 5. Germline CDR1 is DFQATT and CDR2 is SNEGSKA (reference sequence). CDR3 sequence reads: CSAPQGGSNQPQHF. The CDR3 coding sequence is TGCAGTGCTCCCCAGGGGGGGAGCAATCAGCCCCAGCATTTT.

In this sample, this clonotype turned up many times. This sequence joins TRBV20-1 and TRBJ1-4, with a weak D call TRBD1 (5 bases). The CDR3 sequence is 15 residues long. Trimming took 3 bases from V and 6 from J, leaving 17 bases between them. Germline V gene data show CDR1 as DFQATT and CDR2 as SNEGSKA (reference sequence). Here the CDR3 DNA reads TGCAGTGCTAGCCTAGGGACCTTGAGTCATGAAAAACTGTTTTTT. It yields the protein CSASLGTLSHEKLFF.

This clonotype was seen ten or more times. CDR3 DNA sequence: TGTGCCAGCAGTTTATCAGGGTCGGGACAGCCCCAGCATTTT. As protein: CASSLSGSGQPQHF. This chain uses TRBV12-3 or TRBV12-4 with TRBJ1-5, with D possibly TRBD1 on 5 matching bases. Trimming removed 2 bases from V and 7 bases from J, with 12 bases in between. CDR3 length: 14 residues.